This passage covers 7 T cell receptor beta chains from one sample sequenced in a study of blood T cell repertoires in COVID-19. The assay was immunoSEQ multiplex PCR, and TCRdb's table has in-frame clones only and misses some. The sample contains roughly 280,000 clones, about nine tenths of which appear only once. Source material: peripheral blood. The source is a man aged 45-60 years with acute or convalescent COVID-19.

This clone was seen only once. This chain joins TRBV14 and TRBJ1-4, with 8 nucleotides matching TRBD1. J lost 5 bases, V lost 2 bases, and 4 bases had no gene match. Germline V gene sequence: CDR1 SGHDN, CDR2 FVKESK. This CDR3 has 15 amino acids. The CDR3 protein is CASSQNRGKNEKLFF. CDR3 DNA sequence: TGTGCCAGCAGCCAAAACAGGGGGAAAAATGAAAAACTGTTTTTT.

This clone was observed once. CDR3 sequence (DNA): TGTGCCAGCAGTTACGAGAAGAATAGCAATCAGCCCCAGCATTTT. Translated, it gives CASSYEKNSNQPQHF. This sequence joins TRBV6-2 or TRBV6-3 and TRBJ1-5; D remains unclear. The CDR3 totals 15 residues. V was trimmed by 2 bases and J by 0 bases, leaving 8 bases between them. Germline values: CDR1 MNHEY, CDR2 SVGEGT.

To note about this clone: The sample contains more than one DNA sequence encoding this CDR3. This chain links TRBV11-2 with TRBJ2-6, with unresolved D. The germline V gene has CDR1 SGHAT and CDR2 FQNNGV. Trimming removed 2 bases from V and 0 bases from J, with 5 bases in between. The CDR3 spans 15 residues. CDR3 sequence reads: CASSLQVSGANVLTF. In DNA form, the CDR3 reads TGTGCCAGCAGCTTACAGGTCTCTGGGGCCAACGTCCTGACTTTC.

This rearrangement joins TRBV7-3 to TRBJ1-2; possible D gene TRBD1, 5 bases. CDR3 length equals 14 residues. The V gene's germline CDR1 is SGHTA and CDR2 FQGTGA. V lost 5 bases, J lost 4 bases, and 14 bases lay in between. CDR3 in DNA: TGTGCCAGCAGCCCTTCGGACATCAGCTATGGCTACACCTTC. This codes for CASSPSDISYGYTF.

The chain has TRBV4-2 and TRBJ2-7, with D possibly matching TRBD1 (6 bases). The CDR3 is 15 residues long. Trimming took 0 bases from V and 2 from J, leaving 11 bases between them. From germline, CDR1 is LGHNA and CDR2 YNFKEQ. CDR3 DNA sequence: TGTGCCAGCAGCCAAGATCCACAGGGAGCCTACGAGCAGTACTTC. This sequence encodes CASSQDPQGAYEQYF.

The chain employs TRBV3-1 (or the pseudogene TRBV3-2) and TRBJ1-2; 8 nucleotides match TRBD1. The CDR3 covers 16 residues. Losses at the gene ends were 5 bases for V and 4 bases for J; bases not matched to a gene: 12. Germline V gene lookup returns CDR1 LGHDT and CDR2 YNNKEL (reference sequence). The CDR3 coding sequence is TGTGCCAGCAGCTCTTTGAGGACAGGGAATTTCTATGGCTACACCTTC. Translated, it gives CASSSLRTGNFYGYTF.

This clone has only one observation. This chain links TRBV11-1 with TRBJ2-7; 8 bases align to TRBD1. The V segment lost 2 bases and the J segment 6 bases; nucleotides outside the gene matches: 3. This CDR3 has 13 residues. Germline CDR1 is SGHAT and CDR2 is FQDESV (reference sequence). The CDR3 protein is CASSLRTGSEQYF. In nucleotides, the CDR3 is TGTGCCAGCAGCTTACGGACAGGGAGCGAGCAGTACTTC. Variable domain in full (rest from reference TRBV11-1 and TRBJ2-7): EAEVAQSPRYKITEKSQAVAFWCDPISGHATLYWYRQILGQGPELLVQFQDESVVDDSQLPKDRFSAERLKGVDSTLKIQPAELGDSAMYLCASSLRTGSEQYFGPGTRLTVT.